The T cell receptor (beta chain) described here comes from a study of cytomegalovirus exposure and HLA in healthy donors. Study summary: Out of 398 genotyped donors, about 80% belonged to the Caucasian-associated ancestry cluster. The study's findings and limits: A reported reduction in N-insertions relative to the roughly 670-donor mean was seen in an Asian-associated ancestry cluster in a later analysis.

Germline lookup yields CDR1 SGHVS and CDR2 FQNEAQ. The CDR3 runs to 15 residues. PCR involved 60 Vbeta and 13 Jbeta primers. Assay: immunoSEQ multiplex PCR; the TCRdb copy retains only in-frame clones and omits some. The sample includes some 150,000 clones, 65% to 80% seen only once; the top ten take around 7%. On this clone itself: Its cognate antigen is unknown.

Healthy donors of bone marrow made up the group. The specimen was PBMCs. The chain joins TRBV7-8 to TRBJ2-5, with 11 bases matching TRBD2. The end of the DNA aligns better with TRBJ2-7, so the J call may be wrong. The sequence derives from a man aged 25 to 45 in good health and CMV-seronegative. CDR3 loop: CASSLTSGRTYEQYF. Written as DNA, the CDR3 is TGTGCCAGCAGCTTAACTAGCGGGAGAACCTACGAGCAGTACTTC.